A selection of T cell receptor beta chains follows, all from one sample in a study of coeliac disease. Profiling relied on immunoSEQ multiplex PCR, and the TCRdb table lists in-frame clones only, not all of them. The data contain 6,700 or so clones, 68% of them singletons. Sequencing input: lamina propria lymphocytes from the gut. These receptor sequences come from a woman aged 18-29 years with active celiac disease. CDR3s include the opening cysteine and the closing phenylalanine or tryptophan. The D gene is left open where the match is weak. Only some rows state a clone size, as once, few, many or a class for expanded clones.

TRBJ1-1,TRBD1,NA,TRBV10-3,CAISAGQGSTEAFF,TGTGCCATCAGCGCGGGACAGGGCTCAACTGAAGCTTTCTTT
TRBJ2-7,TRBD2,NA,TRBV13,CASSQTSGSSYEQYF,TGTGCCAGCAGCCAAACTAGCGGGAGTTCCTACGAGCAGTACTTC
TRBJ2-3,NA,NA,TRBV6-4,CASSESGSTDTQYF,TGTGCCAGCAGTGAAAGCGGTAGCACAGATACGCAGTATTTT
TRBJ2-5,TRBD2,NA,TRBV19,CASSIYSGGTQETQYF,TGTGCCAGTAGTATTTATAGCGGGGGGACCCAAGAGACCCAGTACTTC
TRBJ2-3,NA,few,TRBV28,CASSHQRSYHTLDTQYF,TGTGCCAGCAGCCACCAGCGATCTTATCACACTCTAGATACGCAGTATTTT
TRBJ2-1,NA,NA,TRBV6-5,CASSTRGSSYNEQFF,TGTGCCAGCAGTACACGCGGTAGCTCCTACAATGAGCAGTTCTTC
TRBJ2-2,TRBD2,NA,TRBV9,CASSAPQSGGANTGELFF,TGTGCCAGCAGCGCTCCACAGTCGGGGGGGGCGAACACCGGGGAGCTGTTTTTT
TRBJ2-6,TRBD1,few,TRBV7-3,CASSVGQLSGANVLTF,TGTGCCAGCAGCGTGGGACAGCTCTCTGGGGCCAACGTCCTGACTTTC
TRBJ1-5,TRBD1,NA,TRBV27,CASSPRQGSAQPQHF,TGTGCCAGCAGTCCCCGACAGGGATCGGCTCAGCCCCAGCATTTT
TRBJ2-7,TRBD2,once,TRBV7-9,CASSPHQSGSEQYF,TGTGCCAGCAGCCCCCACCAGAGCGGGAGCGAGCAGTACTTC
TRBJ2-7,TRBD1,few,TRBV5-6,CASSSDRVGQYF,TGTGCCAGCAGCTCTGACAGGGTTGGGCAGTACTTC